This T cell receptor beta chain was identified during a study of metastatic and nonmetastatic thyroid tumors. Overall study context: A comparison of repertoires was made across blood and tumor or nodule tissue from malignant and benign thyroid patients. Study-wide points: Patients with malignant thyroid tumors reportedly had significantly higher TCR beta diversity than those with benign nodules, in blood and tumor.

TCRdb re-called the PCR reads through MiXCR. The table records about 40,000 clones, approximately 10% of them present only once. The ends were cut back, 4 bases at V and 3 bases at J, with 14 bases in the middle. CDR3 size: 14 residues. CDR1 is SGDLS, CDR2 YYNGEE, per germline. Every patient underwent thyroid surgery untreated. This clone was recorded many times. The antigen remains undetermined. The sequenced sample was blood. This clonotype was sampled from a female donor with papillary thyroid cancer or a benign thyroid nodule (not recorded which). Some clones in this sample may be carry-over from other donors' samples. V and J are TRBV9 and TRBJ2-7; D ambiguous. The CDR3 DNA reads TGTGCCAGCAGCCCAACCTATAGAGGCTACGAGCAGTACTTC. It specifies CASSPTYRGYEQYF.